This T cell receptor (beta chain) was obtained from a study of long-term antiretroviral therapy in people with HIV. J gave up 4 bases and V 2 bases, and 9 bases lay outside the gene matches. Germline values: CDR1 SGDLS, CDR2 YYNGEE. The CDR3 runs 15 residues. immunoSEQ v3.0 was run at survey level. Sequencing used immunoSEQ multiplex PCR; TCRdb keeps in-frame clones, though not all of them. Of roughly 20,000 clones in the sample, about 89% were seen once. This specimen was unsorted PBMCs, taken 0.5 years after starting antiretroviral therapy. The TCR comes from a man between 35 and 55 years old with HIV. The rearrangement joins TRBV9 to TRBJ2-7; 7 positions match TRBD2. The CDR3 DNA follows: TGTGCCAGCAGCGTGGGGGAGCGGGGACCTTACGAGCAGTACTTC. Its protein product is CASSVGERGPYEQYF.